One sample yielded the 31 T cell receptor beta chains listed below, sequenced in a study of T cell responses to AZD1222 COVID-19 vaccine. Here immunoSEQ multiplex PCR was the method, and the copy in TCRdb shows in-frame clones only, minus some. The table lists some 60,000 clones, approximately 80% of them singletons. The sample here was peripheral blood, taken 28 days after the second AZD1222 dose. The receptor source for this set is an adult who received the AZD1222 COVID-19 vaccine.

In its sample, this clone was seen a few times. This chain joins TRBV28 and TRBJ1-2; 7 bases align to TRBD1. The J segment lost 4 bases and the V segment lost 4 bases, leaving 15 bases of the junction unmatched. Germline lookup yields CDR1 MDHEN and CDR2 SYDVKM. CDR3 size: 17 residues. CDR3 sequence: CASSSEAGGDRSYGYTF. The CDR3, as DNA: TGTGCCAGCAGTTCCGAAGCGGGGGGGGACAGATCCTATGGCTACACCTTC.

CDR3 amino acids: CASSLDRGGYEQYF. The DNA of the CDR3 is TGCGCCAGCAGCTTAGACAGGGGTGGCTACGAGCAGTACTTC. This chain connects TRBV5-1 to TRBJ2-7; TRBD1 matches 8 bases. J gave up 3 bases and V 2 bases, and 4 bases lay outside the gene matches. Per the germline V gene, CDR1 is SGHRS and CDR2 is YFSETQ. The CDR3 is 14 residues long.

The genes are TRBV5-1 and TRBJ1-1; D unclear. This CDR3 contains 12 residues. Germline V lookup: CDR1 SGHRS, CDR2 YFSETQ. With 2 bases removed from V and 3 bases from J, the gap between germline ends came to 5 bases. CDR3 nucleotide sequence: TGCGCCAGCAGCTTTAGAGACACTGAAGCTTTCTTT. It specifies CASSFRDTEAFF.

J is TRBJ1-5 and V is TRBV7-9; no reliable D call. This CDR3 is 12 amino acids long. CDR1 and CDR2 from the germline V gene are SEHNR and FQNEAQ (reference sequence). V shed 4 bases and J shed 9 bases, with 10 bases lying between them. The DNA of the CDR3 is TGTGCCAGCAGCTCTGGCTTGGGGCCCCAGCATTTT. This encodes CASSSGLGPQHF.

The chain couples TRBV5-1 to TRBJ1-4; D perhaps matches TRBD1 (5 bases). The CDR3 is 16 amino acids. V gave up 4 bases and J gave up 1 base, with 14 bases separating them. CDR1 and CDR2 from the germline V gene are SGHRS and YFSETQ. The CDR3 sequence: CASSIRGAGTNEKLFF. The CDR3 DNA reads TGCGCCAGCAGCATCCGGGGCGCGGGAACTAATGAAAAACTGTTTTTT.

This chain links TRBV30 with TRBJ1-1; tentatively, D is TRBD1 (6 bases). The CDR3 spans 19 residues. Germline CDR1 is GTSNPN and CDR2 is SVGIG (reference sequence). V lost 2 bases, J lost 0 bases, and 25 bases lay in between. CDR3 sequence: CAWSSPIPGQRLMNTEAFF. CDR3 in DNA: TGTGCCTGGAGTTCCCCAATCCCTGGACAGCGCCTCATGAACACTGAAGCTTTCTTT.

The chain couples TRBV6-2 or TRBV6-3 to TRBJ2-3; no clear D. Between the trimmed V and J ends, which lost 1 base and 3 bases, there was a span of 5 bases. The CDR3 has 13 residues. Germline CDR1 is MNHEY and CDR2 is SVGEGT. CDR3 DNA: TGTGCCAGCAGTTACTTGGGAACAGATACGCAGTATTTT. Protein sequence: CASSYLGTDTQYF.

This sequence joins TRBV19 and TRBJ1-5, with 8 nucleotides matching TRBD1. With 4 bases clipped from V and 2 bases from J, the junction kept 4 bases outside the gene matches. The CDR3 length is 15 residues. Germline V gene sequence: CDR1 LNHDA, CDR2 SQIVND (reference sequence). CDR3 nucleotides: TGTGCCAGTAGTACAACAGGGGGTGGCAATCAGCCCCAGCATTTT. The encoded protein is CASSTTGGGNQPQHF.

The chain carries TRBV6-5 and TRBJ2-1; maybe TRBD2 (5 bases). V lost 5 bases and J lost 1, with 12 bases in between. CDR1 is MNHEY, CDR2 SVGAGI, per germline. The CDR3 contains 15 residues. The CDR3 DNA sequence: TGTGCCAGCAGTCGACCTAGCAGGTCCTACAATGAGCAGTTCTTC. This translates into CASSRPSRSYNEQFF.

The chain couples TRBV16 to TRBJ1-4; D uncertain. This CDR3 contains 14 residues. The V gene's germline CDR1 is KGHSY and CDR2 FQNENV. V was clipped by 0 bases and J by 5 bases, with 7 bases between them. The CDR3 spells CASSQSAHNEKLFF. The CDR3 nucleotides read TGTGCCAGCAGCCAATCGGCCCACAATGAAAAACTGTTTTTT.

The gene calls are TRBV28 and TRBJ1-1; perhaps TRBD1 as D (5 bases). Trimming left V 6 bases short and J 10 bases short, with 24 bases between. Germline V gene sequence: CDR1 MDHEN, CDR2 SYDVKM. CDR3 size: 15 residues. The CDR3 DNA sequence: TGTGCCAGCAGAACTCCTTGGGGGGATGTTGTAGGAGCTTTCTTT. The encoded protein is CASRTPWGDVVGAFF.

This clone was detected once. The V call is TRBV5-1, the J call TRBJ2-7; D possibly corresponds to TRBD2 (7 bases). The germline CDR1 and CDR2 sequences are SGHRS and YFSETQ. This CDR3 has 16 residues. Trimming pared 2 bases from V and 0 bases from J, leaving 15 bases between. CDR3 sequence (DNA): TGCGCCAGCAGCTTCCGAGGGGGGGCCGGCTCCTACGAGCAGTACTTC. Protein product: CASSFRGGAGSYEQYF. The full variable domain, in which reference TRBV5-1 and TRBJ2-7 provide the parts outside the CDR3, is KAGVTQTPRYLIKTRGQQVTLSCSPISGHRSVSWYQQTPGQGLQFLFEYFSETQRNKGNFPGRFSGRQFSNSRSEMNVSTLELGDSALYLCASSFRGGAGSYEQYFGPGTRLTVT.

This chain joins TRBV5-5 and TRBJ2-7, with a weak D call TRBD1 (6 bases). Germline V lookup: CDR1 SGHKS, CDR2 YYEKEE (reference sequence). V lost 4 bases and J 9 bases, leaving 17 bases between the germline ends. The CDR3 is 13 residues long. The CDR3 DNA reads TGTGCCAGCAGCCCGAACGCCCAGGACAGGCAGTACTTC. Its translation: CASSPNAQDRQYF.

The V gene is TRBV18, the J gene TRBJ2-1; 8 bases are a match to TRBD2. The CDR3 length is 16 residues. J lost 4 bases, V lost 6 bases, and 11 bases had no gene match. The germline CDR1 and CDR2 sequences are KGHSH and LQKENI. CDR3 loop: CASSSSMAGGYNEQFF. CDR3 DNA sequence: TGTGCCAGCTCGTCGTCAATGGCGGGGGGTTACAATGAGCAGTTCTTC. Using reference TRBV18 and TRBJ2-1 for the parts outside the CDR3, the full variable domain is NAGVMQNPRHLVRRRGQEARLRCSPMKGHSHVYWYRQLPEEGLKFMVYLQKENIIDESGMPKERFSAEFPKEGPSILRIQQVVRGDSAAYFCASSSSMAGGYNEQFFGPGTRLTVL.

CDR3 loop: CASSLVMASGGDTGELFF. CDR3 nucleotides: TGCGCCAGCAGCTTGGTGATGGCTAGCGGGGGGGACACCGGGGAGCTGTTTTTT. This rearrangement joins TRBV5-1 to TRBJ2-2; 12 nucleotides align to TRBD2. The CDR3 has 18 amino acids. Germline CDR1 is SGHRS and CDR2 is YFSETQ. V trimming: 0 bases; J trimming: 3 bases; junction bases outside the gene matches: 6. The full variable domain, its missing parts supplied by reference TRBV5-1 and TRBJ2-2, is KAGVTQTPRYLIKTRGQQVTLSCSPISGHRSVSWYQQTPGQGLQFLFEYFSETQRNKGNFPGRFSGRQFSNSRSEMNVSTLELGDSALYLCASSLVMASGGDTGELFFGEGSRLTVL.

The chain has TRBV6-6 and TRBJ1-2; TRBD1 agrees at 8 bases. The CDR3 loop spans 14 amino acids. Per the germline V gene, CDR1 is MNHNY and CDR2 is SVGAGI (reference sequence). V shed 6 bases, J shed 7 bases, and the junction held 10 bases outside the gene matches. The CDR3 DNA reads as TGTGCCAGCAGGAATCAGGGGGCGGCGTTTGGCTACACCTTC. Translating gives CASRNQGAAFGYTF.

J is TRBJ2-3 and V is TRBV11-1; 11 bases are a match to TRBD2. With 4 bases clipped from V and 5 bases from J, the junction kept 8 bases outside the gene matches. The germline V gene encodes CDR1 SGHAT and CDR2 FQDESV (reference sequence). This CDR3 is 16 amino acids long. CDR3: CASSSLSSGGRDTQYF. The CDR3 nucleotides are TGTGCCAGCAGCTCACTTTCTAGCGGGGGGAGAGATACGCAGTATTTT.

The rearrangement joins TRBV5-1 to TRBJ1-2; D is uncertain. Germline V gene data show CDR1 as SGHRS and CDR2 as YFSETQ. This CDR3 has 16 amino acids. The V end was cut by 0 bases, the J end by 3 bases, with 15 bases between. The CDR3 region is CASSLESGRPYYGYTF. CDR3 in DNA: TGCGCCAGCAGCTTGGAATCCGGACGGCCGTACTATGGCTACACCTTC.

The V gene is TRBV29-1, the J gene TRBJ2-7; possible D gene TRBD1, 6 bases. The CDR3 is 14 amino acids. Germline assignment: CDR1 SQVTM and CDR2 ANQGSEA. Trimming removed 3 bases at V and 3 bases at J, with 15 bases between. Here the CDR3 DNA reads TGCAGCGTTGATGGGGGCCCAGGGATCTACGAGCAGTACTTC. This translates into CSVDGGPGIYEQYF.

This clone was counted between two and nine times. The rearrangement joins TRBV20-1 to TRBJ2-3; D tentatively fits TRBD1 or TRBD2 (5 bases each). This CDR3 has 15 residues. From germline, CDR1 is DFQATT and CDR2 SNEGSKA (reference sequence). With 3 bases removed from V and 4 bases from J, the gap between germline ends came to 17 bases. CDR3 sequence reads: CSASLEPGRSDTQYF. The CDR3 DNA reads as TGCAGTGCTAGTCTCGAACCGGGGCGTTCAGATACGCAGTATTTT.

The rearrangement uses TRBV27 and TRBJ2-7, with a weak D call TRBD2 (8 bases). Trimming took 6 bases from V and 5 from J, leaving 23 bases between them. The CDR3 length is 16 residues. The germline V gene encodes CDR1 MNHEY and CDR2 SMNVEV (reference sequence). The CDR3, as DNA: TGTGCCAGCAGGAACACGGGACTAGGGGGCTGGGACGAGCAGTACTTC. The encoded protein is CASRNTGLGGWDEQYF.

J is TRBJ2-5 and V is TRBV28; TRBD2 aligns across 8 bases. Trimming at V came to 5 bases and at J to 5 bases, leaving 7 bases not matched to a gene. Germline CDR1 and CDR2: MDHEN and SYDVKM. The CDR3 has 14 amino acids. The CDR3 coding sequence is TGTGCCAGCAGTCGCGCGGGGGGTATGGAGACCCAGTACTTC. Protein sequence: CASSRAGGMETQYF.

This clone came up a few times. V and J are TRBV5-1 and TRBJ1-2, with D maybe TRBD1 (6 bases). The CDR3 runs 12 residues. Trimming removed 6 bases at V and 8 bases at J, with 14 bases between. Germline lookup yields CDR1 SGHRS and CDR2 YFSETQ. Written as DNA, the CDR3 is TGCGCCAGCACGGTGGACAGCCGAGGCTACACCTTC. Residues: CASTVDSRGYTF.

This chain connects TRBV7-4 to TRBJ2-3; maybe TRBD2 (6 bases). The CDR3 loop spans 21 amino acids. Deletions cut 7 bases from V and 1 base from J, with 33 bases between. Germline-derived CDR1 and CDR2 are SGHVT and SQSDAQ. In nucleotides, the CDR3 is TGTGCCAGCATCCTCCAGGGCTGGGGTGGGGGGAATCAAACCCGCACAGATACGCAGTATTTT. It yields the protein CASILQGWGGGNQTRTDTQYF.

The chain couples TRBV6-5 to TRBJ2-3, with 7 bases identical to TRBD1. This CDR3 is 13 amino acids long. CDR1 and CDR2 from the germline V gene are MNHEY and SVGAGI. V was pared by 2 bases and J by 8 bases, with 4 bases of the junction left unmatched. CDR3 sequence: CASSYPDRSTQYF. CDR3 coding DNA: TGTGCCAGCAGTTACCCGGACAGGAGTACGCAGTATTTT.

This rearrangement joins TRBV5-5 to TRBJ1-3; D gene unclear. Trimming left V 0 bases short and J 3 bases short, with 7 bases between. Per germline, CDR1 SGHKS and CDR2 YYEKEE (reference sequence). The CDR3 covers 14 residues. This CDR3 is CASSLEGGGNTIYF. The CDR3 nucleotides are TGTGCCAGCAGCTTGGAGGGAGGTGGAAACACCATATATTTT.

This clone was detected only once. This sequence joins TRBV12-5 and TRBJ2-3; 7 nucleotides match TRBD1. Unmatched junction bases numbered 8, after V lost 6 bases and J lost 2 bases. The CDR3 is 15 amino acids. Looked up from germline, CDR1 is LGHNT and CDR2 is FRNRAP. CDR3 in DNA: TGTGCTAGTGGCACAGGGGTCTGGGACACAGATACGCAGTATTTT. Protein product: CASGTGVWDTDTQYF.

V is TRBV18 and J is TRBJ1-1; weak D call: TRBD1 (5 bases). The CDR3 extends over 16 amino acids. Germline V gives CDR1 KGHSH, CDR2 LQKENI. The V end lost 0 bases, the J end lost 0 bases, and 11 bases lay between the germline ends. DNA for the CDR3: TGTGCCAGCTCACCACCGGGGGGTCGCGTGAACACTGAAGCTTTCTTT. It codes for CASSPPGGRVNTEAFF.

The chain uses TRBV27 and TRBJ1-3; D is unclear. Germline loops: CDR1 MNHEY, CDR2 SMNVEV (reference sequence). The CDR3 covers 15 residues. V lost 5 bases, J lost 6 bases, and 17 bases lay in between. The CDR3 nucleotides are TGTGCCAGCAGTCCATCCACCGGCCTTTCAAACACCATATATTTT. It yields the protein CASSPSTGLSNTIYF.

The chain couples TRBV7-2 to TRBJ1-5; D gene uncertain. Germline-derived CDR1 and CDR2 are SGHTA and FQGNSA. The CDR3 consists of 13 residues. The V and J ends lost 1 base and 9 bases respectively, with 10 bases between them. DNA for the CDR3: TGTGCCAGCAGCTTAGGTCGAAACCGGCCCCAGCATTTT. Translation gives CASSLGRNRPQHF. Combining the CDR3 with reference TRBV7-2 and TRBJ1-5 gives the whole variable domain GAGVSQSPSNKVTEKGKDVELRCDPISGHTALYWYRQSLGQGLEFLIYFQGNSAPDKSGLPSDRFSAERTGGSVSTLTIQRTQQEDSAVYLCASSLGRNRPQHFGDGTRLSIL.

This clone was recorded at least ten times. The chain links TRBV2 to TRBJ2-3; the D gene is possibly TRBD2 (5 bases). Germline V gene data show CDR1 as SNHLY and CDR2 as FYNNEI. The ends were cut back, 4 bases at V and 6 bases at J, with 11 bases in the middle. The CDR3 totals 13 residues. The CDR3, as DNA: TGTGCCAGCAGTGGACTAATCGGGGATACGCAGTATTTT. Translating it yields CASSGLIGDTQYF.